This is a list of T cell receptor beta chains from one sample in a study of T cell responses to AZD1222 COVID-19 vaccine. Produced via immunoSEQ multiplex PCR; TCRdb's table is partial and in-frame only. The table lists 130,000 or so clones, roughly 90% of them singletons, with over 8.5% in the top ten. Source: peripheral blood, taken on day 0 of MenACWY control vaccination. The receptors were sampled from an adult in good health. Each CDR3 is given with its conserved first and last residue. The D gene is left open where the match is weak. The listing skips clone size in some rows; elsewhere it reads once, few, many or a size class.

J gene | clone size | D gene | V gene | CDR3 protein | CDR3 DNA
TRBJ2-2 | few | - | TRBV11-2 | CASSFVDTGELFF | TGTGCCAGCAGCTTTGTCGACACCGGGGAGCTGTTTTTT
TRBJ2-7 | - | TRBD2 | TRBV27 | CASSHRGGTYEQYF | TGTGCCAGCAGTCACCGCGGGGGGACCTACGAGCAGTACTTC
TRBJ2-7 | - | TRBD1 | TRBV27 | CASSFLGQGPYEQYF | TGTGCCAGCAGTTTCTTGGGACAGGGGCCCTACGAGCAGTACTTC
TRBJ2-2 | - | TRBD2 | TRBV11-3 | CASSLRRGAGGSTGELFF | TGTGCCAGCAGCCTCCGACGGGGAGCGGGAGGAAGCACCGGGGAGCTGTTTTTT
TRBJ2-1 | once | - | TRBV13 | CASSLDRVGSYNEQFF | TGTGCCAGCAGCTTAGACAGGGTCGGCTCCTACAATGAGCAGTTCTTC
TRBJ1-2 | - | - | TRBV24-1 | CATSDFNRAYGYTF | TGTGCCACCAGTGATTTTAACAGGGCCTATGGCTACACCTTC
TRBJ1-1 | - | - | TRBV5-1 | CATGRGDLLDTEAFF | TGCGCTACAGGTCGCGGCGACTTATTGGACACTGAAGCTTTCTTT
TRBJ2-5 | - | TRBD2 | TRBV11-3 | CASSLDNSGGQETQYF | TGTGCCAGCAGCTTAGACAACAGCGGGGGGCAAGAGACCCAGTACTTC
TRBJ1-1 | - | - | TRBV11-3 | CASSLPGKNTEAFF | TGTGCCAGCAGCCTCCCGGGGAAGAACACTGAAGCTTTCTTT
TRBJ2-1 | - | - | TRBV5-5 | CASSPQDLLPYNEQFF | TGTGCCAGCAGCCCCCAGGACTTGCTTCCGTACAATGAGCAGTTCTTC
TRBJ2-1 | - | - | TRBV5-1 | CASSILGYEQFF | TGCGCCAGCAGCATACTTGGGTATGAGCAGTTCTTC
TRBJ1-1 | - | - | TRBV9 | CASSVVIGAEAFF | TGTGCCAGCAGCGTAGTCATCGGAGCTGAAGCTTTCTTT
TRBJ1-1 | - | - | TRBV11-3 | CASSFGQSNTEAFF | TGTGCCAGCAGCTTTGGACAGAGTAACACTGAAGCTTTCTTT